A selection of T cell receptor beta chains follows, all from one sample in a study of T cell responses to AZD1222 COVID-19 vaccine. Profiled with immunoSEQ multiplex PCR; TCRdb holds only in-frame clones, not every one. Counted here are over 95,000 clones, 70% to 90% occurring once; the ten biggest clones make up 6.5%. This specimen consisted of peripheral blood, obtained 28 days after the second AZD1222 dose. The receptors come from an adult who received the AZD1222 COVID-19 vaccine. The CDR3 runs from the conserved cysteine through the conserved F or W. Each record gives: CDR3 DNA, CDR3 protein, J gene, V gene, clone size, D gene. D genes are given only for firm matches. A row's size may be missing; if present it is once, few, many or a size class.

cdr3_nt: TGTGCCAGCAGTTACCCTAGCGGGGGGACCTACGAGCAGTACTTC
cdr3_aa: CASSYPSGGTYEQYF
j_call: TRBJ2-7
v_call: TRBV6-6
clone_size: .
d_call: TRBD2

cdr3_nt: TGTGCCAGCAGTTGGACATTTAGCAATCAGCCCCAGCATTTT
cdr3_aa: CASSWTFSNQPQHF
j_call: TRBJ1-5
v_call: TRBV28
clone_size: .
d_call: .

cdr3_nt: TGTGCCAGCAGCCCCGGGACAGTCCAAGAGACCCAGTACTTC
cdr3_aa: CASSPGTVQETQYF
j_call: TRBJ2-5
v_call: TRBV5-6
clone_size: .
d_call: TRBD1

cdr3_nt: TGTGCCAGTAGTTCGGGCGAAACCCCCTACGAGCAGTACTTC
cdr3_aa: CASSSGETPYEQYF
j_call: TRBJ2-7
v_call: TRBV19
clone_size: .
d_call: .

cdr3_nt: TGTGCCAGCAGCTCGAGTGGGGGTGATGAGCAGTTCTTC
cdr3_aa: CASSSSGGDEQFF
j_call: TRBJ2-1
v_call: TRBV11-2
clone_size: .
d_call: .

cdr3_nt: TGTGCCAGCAGCTTAACAGGAGACAGAAACTCCTATAATTCACCCCTCCACTTT
cdr3_aa: CASSLTGDRNSYNSPLHF
j_call: TRBJ1-6
v_call: TRBV7-3
clone_size: .
d_call: .

cdr3_nt: TGTGCCAGCAGTGAGACGGGACAGGGGAGCGATACGCAGTATTTT
cdr3_aa: CASSETGQGSDTQYF
j_call: TRBJ2-3
v_call: TRBV6-4
clone_size: .
d_call: TRBD1

cdr3_nt: TGTGCCAGCAGTGAGGCACAGGGACTGACTGAAGCTTTCTTT
cdr3_aa: CASSEAQGLTEAFF
j_call: TRBJ1-1
v_call: TRBV6-1
clone_size: .
d_call: .

cdr3_nt: TGTGCTAGTGGAGTAAGCCTCAACTATGGCTACACCTTC
cdr3_aa: CASGVSLNYGYTF
j_call: TRBJ1-2
v_call: TRBV12-5
clone_size: .
d_call: .

cdr3_nt: TGTGCCAGCAGCGCCCCGTACACTGAAGCTTTCTTT
cdr3_aa: CASSAPYTEAFF
j_call: TRBJ1-1
v_call: TRBV3-1/TRBV3-2
clone_size: .
d_call: .

cdr3_nt: TGTGCCAGCAGTTTGGACAGGGTTAATTCTGAAGCTTTCTTT
cdr3_aa: CASSLDRVNSEAFF
j_call: TRBJ1-1
v_call: TRBV27
clone_size: .
d_call: TRBD1

cdr3_nt: TGTGCCAGCAGTGAATTCAACGGGGAAGAGACCCAGTACTTC
cdr3_aa: CASSEFNGEETQYF
j_call: TRBJ2-5
v_call: TRBV25-1
clone_size: .
d_call: .

cdr3_nt: TGTGCCAGCAGCCCCGGACAGGGGGCTGAAAAACTGTTTTTT
cdr3_aa: CASSPGQGAEKLFF
j_call: TRBJ1-4
v_call: TRBV7-2
clone_size: .
d_call: TRBD1

cdr3_nt: TGCAGCGTTGAACGGCAGGGCCTTGGAAAACTGTTTTTT
cdr3_aa: CSVERQGLGKLFF
j_call: TRBJ1-4
v_call: TRBV29-1
clone_size: .
d_call: .

cdr3_nt: TGTGCCAGCAGCTTGGGACAGGCGGTCCAAGAGACCCAGTACTTC
cdr3_aa: CASSLGQAVQETQYF
j_call: TRBJ2-5
v_call: TRBV5-8
clone_size: .
d_call: .

cdr3_nt: TGTGCCAGCAGCTTAGCGGCTAGCGGGGCCCAAGAGACCCAGTACTTC
cdr3_aa: CASSLAASGAQETQYF
j_call: TRBJ2-5
v_call: TRBV7-6
clone_size: .
d_call: TRBD2

cdr3_nt: TGTGCCAGCAGCGTAGCGGGGACAGATACGCAGTATTTT
cdr3_aa: CASSVAGTDTQYF
j_call: TRBJ2-3
v_call: TRBV9
clone_size: .
d_call: .

cdr3_nt: TGTGCCAGCAGCTTACGGGGGGACGAGGGAGAGCAGTACTTC
cdr3_aa: CASSLRGDEGEQYF
j_call: TRBJ2-7
v_call: TRBV7-2
clone_size: .
d_call: TRBD2

cdr3_nt: TGTGCCAGCGGTCGGGTGGATCATAATTCACCCCTCCACTTT
cdr3_aa: CASGRVDHNSPLHF
j_call: TRBJ1-6
v_call: TRBV3-1/TRBV3-2
clone_size: .
d_call: .

cdr3_nt: TGTGCCAGCTCACGAATCCGGGACAGGGTCCCCACTGAAGCTTTCTTT
cdr3_aa: CASSRIRDRVPTEAFF
j_call: TRBJ1-1
v_call: TRBV18
clone_size: .
d_call: TRBD1

cdr3_nt: TGCGCCAGCAGCCCGCGGACAGGAGATACGCAGTATTTT
cdr3_aa: CASSPRTGDTQYF
j_call: TRBJ2-3
v_call: TRBV4-3
clone_size: .
d_call: TRBD1

cdr3_nt: TGTGCCAGCACCCCACCGACAGGGCGGGATTCACCCCTCCACTTT
cdr3_aa: CASTPPTGRDSPLHF
j_call: TRBJ1-6
v_call: TRBV6-5
clone_size: .
d_call: TRBD1

cdr3_nt: TGTGCCAGCAGATCCCCGGGACAGGGGGTAAACTATGGCTACACCTTC
cdr3_aa: CASRSPGQGVNYGYTF
j_call: TRBJ1-2
v_call: TRBV28
clone_size: once
d_call: TRBD1

cdr3_nt: TGTGCCAGCAGCCCCGGGGGGGGGCGAGGCGATGAGCAGTTCTTC
cdr3_aa: CASSPGGGRGDEQFF
j_call: TRBJ2-1
v_call: TRBV5-4
clone_size: .
d_call: TRBD2

cdr3_nt: TGTGCCAGCAGCCAAGAGGGACAGTCGGCGTTATTTTCACCCCTCCACTTT
cdr3_aa: CASSQEGQSALFSPLHF
j_call: TRBJ1-6
v_call: TRBV4-2
clone_size: .
d_call: TRBD1

cdr3_nt: TGTGCCAGCGGTGGACAGGACAGGGGGCGGTACGGGGCCAACGTCCTGACTTTC
cdr3_aa: CASGGQDRGRYGANVLTF
j_call: TRBJ2-6
v_call: TRBV9
clone_size: once
d_call: TRBD1

cdr3_nt: TGTGCCAGTAGTTGGGAGGGGGGCCCCCTTAGAGGGTACAATGAGCAGTTCTTC
cdr3_aa: CASSWEGGPLRGYNEQFF
j_call: TRBJ2-1
v_call: TRBV19
clone_size: .
d_call: .

cdr3_nt: TGTGCCAGCAGTCACTCTGGGGCCAACGTCCTGACTTTC
cdr3_aa: CASSHSGANVLTF
j_call: TRBJ2-6
v_call: TRBV28
clone_size: .
d_call: .

cdr3_nt: TGTGCCAGTAGTGCCAGCCCTCTCGAGCAGTACTTC
cdr3_aa: CASSASPLEQYF
j_call: TRBJ2-7
v_call: TRBV19
clone_size: .
d_call: .

cdr3_nt: TGTGCCAGCAGCTTAGGCCGTCAGGAACTCTCTCAGCCCCAGCATTTT
cdr3_aa: CASSLGRQELSQPQHF
j_call: TRBJ1-5
v_call: TRBV7-2
clone_size: .
d_call: .

cdr3_nt: TGTGCCAGCAGCTTAGCTAGCGGGGGCTACAATGAGCAGTTCTTC
cdr3_aa: CASSLASGGYNEQFF
j_call: TRBJ2-1
v_call: TRBV7-2
clone_size: .
d_call: TRBD2

cdr3_nt: TGTGCCAGCAGTCTGACAGGGGGCAGTGGAAACACCATATATTTT
cdr3_aa: CASSLTGGSGNTIYF
j_call: TRBJ1-3
v_call: TRBV2
clone_size: .
d_call: TRBD1

cdr3_nt: TGTGCCAGCAGCTCGAGCGGGGGGGCCTCAGATACGCAGTATTTT
cdr3_aa: CASSSSGGASDTQYF
j_call: TRBJ2-3
v_call: TRBV5-6
clone_size: .
d_call: TRBD2

cdr3_nt: TGTGCCAGCAGCTTAGGATCAGGGGGGTACACTGAAGCTTTCTTT
cdr3_aa: CASSLGSGGYTEAFF
j_call: TRBJ1-1
v_call: TRBV7-6
clone_size: .
d_call: TRBD1

cdr3_nt: TGTGCCAGCAGTAGGACCGGGACAGGGAACAATGAGCAGTTCTTC
cdr3_aa: CASSRTGTGNNEQFF
j_call: TRBJ2-1
v_call: TRBV6-6
clone_size: .
d_call: TRBD1

cdr3_nt: TGTGCCAGCAGCGGGGGACCGCGAAACACTGAAGCTTTCTTT
cdr3_aa: CASSGGPRNTEAFF
j_call: TRBJ1-1
v_call: TRBV5-8
clone_size: .
d_call: .

cdr3_nt: TGTGCCAGCAACCAAGCGGGGGGTGAAGAGACCCAGTACTTC
cdr3_aa: CASNQAGGEETQYF
j_call: TRBJ2-5
v_call: TRBV4-2
clone_size: .
d_call: TRBD2

cdr3_nt: TGCGCCAGCAGAGGGGCAGTGGGGTTCCGGACCCCTGAAGCTTTCTTT
cdr3_aa: CASRGAVGFRTPEAFF
j_call: TRBJ1-1
v_call: TRBV5-1
clone_size: .
d_call: .

cdr3_nt: TGCGCCAGCAGCCAAGATAGGACAGGGCCCTACTATGGCTACACCTTC
cdr3_aa: CASSQDRTGPYYGYTF
j_call: TRBJ1-2
v_call: TRBV4-3
clone_size: .
d_call: TRBD1

cdr3_nt: TGTGCCAGCAGCTTAACCGGCGGCCTCTCTGGGGCCAACGTCCTGACTTTC
cdr3_aa: CASSLTGGLSGANVLTF
j_call: TRBJ2-6
v_call: TRBV7-3
clone_size: .
d_call: .

cdr3_nt: TGCGCCAGCAGGCAGGGGGCGGATGAAAAACTGTTTTTT
cdr3_aa: CASRQGADEKLFF
j_call: TRBJ1-4
v_call: TRBV4-1
clone_size: .
d_call: TRBD1